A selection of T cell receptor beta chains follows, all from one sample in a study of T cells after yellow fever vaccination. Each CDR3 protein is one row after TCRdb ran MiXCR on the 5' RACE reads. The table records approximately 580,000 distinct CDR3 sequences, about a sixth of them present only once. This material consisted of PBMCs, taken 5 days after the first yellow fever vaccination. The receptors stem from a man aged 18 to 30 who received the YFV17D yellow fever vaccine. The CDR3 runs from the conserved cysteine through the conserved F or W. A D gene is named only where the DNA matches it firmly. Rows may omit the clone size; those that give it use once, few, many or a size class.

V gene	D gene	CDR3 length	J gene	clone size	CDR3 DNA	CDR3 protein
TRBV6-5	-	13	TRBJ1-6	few	TGTGCCAGCAGTTACAGGCAGTATTCACCCCTCCACTTT	CASSYRQYSPLHF
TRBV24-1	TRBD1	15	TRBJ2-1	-	TGTGCCACCAGTGATCGCGACAGGGGTATAGATGAGCAGTTCTTC	CATSDRDRGIDEQFF
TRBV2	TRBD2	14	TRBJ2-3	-	TGTGCCAGCCGGAGCGGGGGGGCCCCAGATACGCAGTATTTT	CASRSGGAPDTQYF
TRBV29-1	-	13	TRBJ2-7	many	TGCAGCGTTCTTGACCTTAGGAGCGGGGAGCAGTACTTC	CSVLDLRSGEQYF
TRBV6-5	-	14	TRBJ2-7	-	TGTGCCAGCAGTTTCAGGGCTGGGCGTAGGGAGCAGTACTTC	CASSFRAGRREQYF
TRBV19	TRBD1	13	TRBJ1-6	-	TGTGCCAGTAGTATGGGACAGGGCTCACCCCTCCACTTT	CASSMGQGSPLHF
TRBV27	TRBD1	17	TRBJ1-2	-	TGTGCCAGCAGTTTCTGGGGGACAGGGGGCGTTCTAGATGGCTACACCTTC	CASSFWGTGGVLDGYTF
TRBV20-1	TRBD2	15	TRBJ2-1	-	TGCAGTGCTAGCGCCGAACTAGCGGAGTTCAATGAGCAGTTCTTC	CSASAELAEFNEQFF
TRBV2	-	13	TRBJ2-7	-	TGTGCCAGCACCCCAGAGGTGAACTACGAGCAGTACTTC	CASTPEVNYEQYF
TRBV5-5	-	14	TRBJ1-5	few	TGTGCCAGCAGCTTGGGACAGATCAATCAGCCCCAGCATTTT	CASSLGQINQPQHF
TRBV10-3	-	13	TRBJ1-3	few	TGTGCCATCAGGGACAGCTCTGGAAACACCATATATTTT	CAIRDSSGNTIYF
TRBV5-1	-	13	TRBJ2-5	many	TGCGCCAGCAGCAGAGGGGGAGGAGAGACCCAGTACTTC	CASSRGGGETQYF
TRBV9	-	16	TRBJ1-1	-	TGTGCCAGCAGCCCGTTCGATAGGGGTCTTAGGACTGAAGCTTTCTTT	CASSPFDRGLRTEAFF
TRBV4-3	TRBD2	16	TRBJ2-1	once	TGCGCCAGCAGCCCTCTCATGAGCGGGGGATACAATGAGCAGTTCTTC	CASSPLMSGGYNEQFF
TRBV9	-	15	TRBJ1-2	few	TGTGCCAGCAGCCCTGGGCCCGAAACTAACTATGGCTACACCTTC	CASSPGPETNYGYTF
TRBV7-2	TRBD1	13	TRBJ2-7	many	TGTGCCAGCAGCTTGGGACAGAACTACGAGCAGTACTTC	CASSLGQNYEQYF
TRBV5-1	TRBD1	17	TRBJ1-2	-	TGCGCCAGCAGCTTGTTTATCCGGGACAGGGGTACCGGCGGCTACACCTTC	CASSLFIRDRGTGGYTF
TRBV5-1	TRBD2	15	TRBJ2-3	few	TGCGCCAGCAGCTTGGGGACTAGCAGGACAGATACGCAGTATTTT	CASSLGTSRTDTQYF
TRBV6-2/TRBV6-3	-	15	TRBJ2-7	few	TGTGCCAGCAGTTACTTCGCGCGGGGCTCCTACGAGCAGTACTTC	CASSYFARGSYEQYF
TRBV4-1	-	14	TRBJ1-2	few	TGCGCCAGCAGCCCGGGGGTGAGTCGCAAGGGCTACACCTTC	CASSPGVSRKGYTF
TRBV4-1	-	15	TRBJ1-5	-	TGCGCCAGCAGCCAAGATCAGGGTTCTGGTCAGCCCCAGCATTTT	CASSQDQGSGQPQHF
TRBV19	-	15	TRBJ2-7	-	TGTGCCAGTACCCAATCAGGGGACGGGACCTACGAGCAGTACTTC	CASTQSGDGTYEQYF
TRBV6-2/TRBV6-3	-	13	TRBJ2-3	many	TGTGCCAGCAGTACAGGGTCCACAGATACGCAGTATTTT	CASSTGSTDTQYF
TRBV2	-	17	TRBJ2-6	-	TGTGCCAGCAGGGTCGGGACGTCCAATTCTGGGGCCAACGTCCTGACTTTC	CASRVGTSNSGANVLTF
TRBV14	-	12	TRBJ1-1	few	TGTGCCAGCAGCCAACAGAACACTGAAGCTTTCTTT	CASSQQNTEAFF
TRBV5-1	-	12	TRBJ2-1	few	TGCGCCAGCAGCTTACAGGGGAGGGAGCAGTTCTTC	CASSLQGREQFF
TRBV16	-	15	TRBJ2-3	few	TGTGCCAGCAGCCAAGGGATTTCAGGGACAGATACGCAGTATTTT	CASSQGISGTDTQYF
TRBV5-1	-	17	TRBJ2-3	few	TGCGCCAGCAGCCCCCTGCCTATGGGGGTGGGCACAGATACGCAGTATTTT	CASSPLPMGVGTDTQYF
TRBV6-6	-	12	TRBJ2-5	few	TGTGCCAGCAGGCGAGCCCAAGAGACCCAGTACTTC	CASRRAQETQYF
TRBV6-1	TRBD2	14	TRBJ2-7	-	TGTGCCAGCAAAATGTTGCTAGCGGACTACGAGCAGTACTTC	CASKMLLADYEQYF
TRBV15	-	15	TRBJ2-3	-	TGTGCCACCAGCAGAGATAGGGGAACAGGTCTTTCGCAGTATTTT	CATSRDRGTGLSQYF
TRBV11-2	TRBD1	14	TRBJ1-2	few	TGTGCCAGCGCCAGGGGGCTCGAGGCCGATGGCTACACCTTC	CASARGLEADGYTF
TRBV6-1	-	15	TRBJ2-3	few	TGTGCCAGCGCGGAGGGGGGGCTGCTGACAGATACGCAGTATTTT	CASAEGGLLTDTQYF
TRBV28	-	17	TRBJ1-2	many	TGTGCCAGCAGTCAACAGCGGACAGTTTCGACTAACTATGGCTACACCTTC	CASSQQRTVSTNYGYTF
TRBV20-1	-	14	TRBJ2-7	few	TGCAGTGCTAGCGGGGTGGGGGCGAGTAACGAGCAGTACTTC	CSASGVGASNEQYF
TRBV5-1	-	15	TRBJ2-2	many	TGCGCCAGCAGCTTGGCTGCGCACAGCACCGGGGAGCTGTTTTTT	CASSLAAHSTGELFF
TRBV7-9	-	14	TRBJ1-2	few	TGTGCCAGCAGCTTAACAGTCATCAACTATGGCTACACCTTC	CASSLTVINYGYTF
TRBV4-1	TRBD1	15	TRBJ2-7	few	TGCGCCAGCAGCCAAGTCCGGGACAGAAACTACGAGCAGTACTTC	CASSQVRDRNYEQYF
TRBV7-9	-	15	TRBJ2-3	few	TGTGCCAGCAGCTTAGCTGGGGGGGGCCCAGATACGCAGTATTTT	CASSLAGGGPDTQYF
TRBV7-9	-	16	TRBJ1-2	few	TGTGCCAGCAGTTTAGGGGCGGGAGTGGTTGACTATGGCTACACCTTC	CASSLGAGVVDYGYTF
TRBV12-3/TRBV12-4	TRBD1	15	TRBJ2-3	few	TGTGCCAGCAGTTCCGGGACAGGGGCCACAGATACGCAGTATTTT	CASSSGTGATDTQYF
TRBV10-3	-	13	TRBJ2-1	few	TGTGCCATCAATACGAGTCCCTACAATGAGCAGTTCTTC	CAINTSPYNEQFF
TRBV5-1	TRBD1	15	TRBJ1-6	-	TGCGCCAGCAGCTTGGGTCAGGGGGCGTATTCACCCCTCCACTTT	CASSLGQGAYSPLHF
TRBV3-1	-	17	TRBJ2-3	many	TGTGCCAGCAGCCAAGAAGAATTACAGGACTACACAGATACGCAGTATTTT	CASSQEELQDYTDTQYF
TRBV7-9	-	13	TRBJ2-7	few	TGTGCCAGCAGCCCACAATATCCCTACGAGCAGTACTTC	CASSPQYPYEQYF
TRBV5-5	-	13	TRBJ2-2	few	TGTGCCAGCTGCCCGGAAGTCACCGGGGAGCTGTTTTTT	CASCPEVTGELFF
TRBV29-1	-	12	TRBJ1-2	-	TGCAGCGCTCGGGAATCGAACTATGGCTACACCTTC	CSARESNYGYTF
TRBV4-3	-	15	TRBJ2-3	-	TGCGCCAGCAGCCAGACGCTGACAGCCCCAGATACGCAGTATTTT	CASSQTLTAPDTQYF
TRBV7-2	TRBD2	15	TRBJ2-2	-	TGTGCCAGCAGCTACTTTAGCGGGGGGGCCGGGGAGCTGTTTTTT	CASSYFSGGAGELFF
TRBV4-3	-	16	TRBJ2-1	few	TGCGCCAGCAGCCAAGATTGGACAGCTACCTACAATGAGCAGTTCTTC	CASSQDWTATYNEQFF
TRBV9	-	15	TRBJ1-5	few	TGTGCCAGCAGCGCGTACGGGGTCTTCAATCAGCCCCAGCATTTT	CASSAYGVFNQPQHF
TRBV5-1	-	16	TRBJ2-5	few	TGCGCCAGCAGCTTGCAGGCTTTGGCAGGGAGAGAGACCCAGTACTTC	CASSLQALAGRETQYF